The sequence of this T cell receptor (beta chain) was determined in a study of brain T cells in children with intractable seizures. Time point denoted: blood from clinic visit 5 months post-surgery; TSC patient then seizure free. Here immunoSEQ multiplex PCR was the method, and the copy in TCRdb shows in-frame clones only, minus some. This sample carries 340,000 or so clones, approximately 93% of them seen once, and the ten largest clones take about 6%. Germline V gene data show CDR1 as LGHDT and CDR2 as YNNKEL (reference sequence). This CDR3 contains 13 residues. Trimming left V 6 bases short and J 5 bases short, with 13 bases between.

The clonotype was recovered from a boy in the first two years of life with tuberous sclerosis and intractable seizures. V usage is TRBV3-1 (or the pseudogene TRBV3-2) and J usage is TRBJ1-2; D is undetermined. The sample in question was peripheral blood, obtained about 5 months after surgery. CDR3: CASSPNPRYGYTF. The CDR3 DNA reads TGTGCCAGCAGTCCCAACCCTAGGTATGGCTACACCTTC.